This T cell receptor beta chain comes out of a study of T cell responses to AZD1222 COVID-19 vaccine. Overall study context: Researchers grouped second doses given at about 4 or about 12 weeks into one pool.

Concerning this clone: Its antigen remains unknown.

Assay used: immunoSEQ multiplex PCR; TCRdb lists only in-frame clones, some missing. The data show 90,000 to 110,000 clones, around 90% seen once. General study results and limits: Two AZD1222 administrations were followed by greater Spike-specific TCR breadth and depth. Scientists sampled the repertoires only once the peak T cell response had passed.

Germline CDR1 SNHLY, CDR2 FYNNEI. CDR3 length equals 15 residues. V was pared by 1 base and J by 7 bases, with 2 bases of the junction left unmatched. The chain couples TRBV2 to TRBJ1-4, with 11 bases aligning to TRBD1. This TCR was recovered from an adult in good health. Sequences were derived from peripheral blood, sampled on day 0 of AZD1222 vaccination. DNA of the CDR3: TGTGCCAGCAGTGAAGGGACAGGGGGCTTTGAAAAACTGTTTTTT. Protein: CASSEGTGGFEKLFF. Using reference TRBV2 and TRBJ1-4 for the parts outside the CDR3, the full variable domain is EPEVTQTPSHQVTQMGQEVILRCVPISNHLYFYWYRQILGQKVEFLVSFYNNEISEKSEIFDDQFSVERPDGSNFTLKIRSTKLEDSAMYFCASSEGTGGFEKLFFGSGTQLSVL.